One T cell receptor (beta chain) is described in this entry. The data were produced by immunoSEQ multiplex PCR, yet TCRdb's version contains in-frame clones alone and is incomplete. The table shows approximately 35,000 clones, with just over 85% occurring only once. Second doses at about 4 or about 12 weeks were pooled. The source of the sample is a study of T cell responses to AZD1222 COVID-19 vaccine. This clonotype originated in an adult who received the AZD1222 COVID-19 vaccine. Sample: peripheral blood, taken 28 days after the second AZD1222 dose.

The CDR3 nucleotides read TGTGCCAGCGGGCTCGGACTAGCGGGGGACACTAGCACAGATACGCAGTATTTT. Its translation: CASGLGLAGDTSTDTQYF. The rearrangement uses TRBV5-8 and TRBJ2-3; 13 nucleotides agree with TRBD2. CDR1 and CDR2 from the germline V gene are SGHTS and YDEGEE. The CDR3 totals 18 residues. V lost 7 bases and J lost 0; bases outside the gene matches: 11.